The present T cell receptor (beta chain) was sequenced within a study of blood T cell repertoires in COVID-19. Sequenced by immunoSEQ multiplex PCR; TCRdb stores in-frame clones only, minus some. This table has approximately 64,000 clones, around nine tenths appearing once. CDR1 is SGHRS and CDR2 is YFSETQ in the germline V gene. The CDR3 loop spans 17 amino acids. Trimming took off 0 bases at V and 3 bases at J, with 15 bases between the two ends. This receptor was taken from a man in his 70s with acute or convalescent COVID-19. The sequenced sample was peripheral blood. The chain employs TRBV5-1 and TRBJ2-2, with D perhaps matching TRBD1 (6 bases). The CDR3: CASSLDLGSGDTGELFF. The CDR3 DNA follows: TGCGCCAGCAGCTTGGATCTCGGTTCAGGGGACACCGGGGAGCTGTTTTTT.